This T cell receptor beta chain stems from a study of OX40 agonist ivuxolimab in advanced cancers. The CDR3 sequence is 16 residues long. Germline lookup yields CDR1 SGHDT and CDR2 YYEEEE. V was cut by 4 bases and J by 2 bases, with 18 bases left in between. Notes on the study in general: Clonal expansion from baseline to week 6 occurred in both CD4+ and CD8+ T cells.

Notes on this clone: Antigen: not known.

TCRdb's copy holds only in-frame clones and misses some; the assay was immunoSEQ multiplex PCR. This sample has tens of thousands of clones, with over 75% found just once. This chain connects TRBV5-6 to TRBJ2-5; a possible D gene is TRBD1 (6 bases). This TCR was recovered from an adult with an advanced solid tumor such as melanoma, head and neck, liver or kidney cancer. Material: CD4+ or CD8+ T cells sorted from blood, obtained in a trial of the OX40 agonist ivuxolimab. In DNA form, the CDR3 reads TGTGCCAGCAGCAGGGCCGGGACAACCCCTCAAGAGACCCAGTACTTC. Protein: CASSRAGTTPQETQYF.